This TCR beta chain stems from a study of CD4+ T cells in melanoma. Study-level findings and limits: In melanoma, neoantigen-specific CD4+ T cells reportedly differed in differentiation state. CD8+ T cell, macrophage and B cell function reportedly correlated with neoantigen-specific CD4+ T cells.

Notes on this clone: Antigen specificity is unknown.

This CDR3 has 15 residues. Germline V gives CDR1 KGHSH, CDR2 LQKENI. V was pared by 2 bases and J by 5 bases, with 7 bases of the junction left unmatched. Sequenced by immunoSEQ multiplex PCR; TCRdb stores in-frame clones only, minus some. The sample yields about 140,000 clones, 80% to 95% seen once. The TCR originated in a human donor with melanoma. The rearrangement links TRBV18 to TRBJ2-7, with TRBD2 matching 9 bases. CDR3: CASSPFVASGDEQYF. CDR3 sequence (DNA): TGTGCCAGCTCACCATTCGTGGCTAGCGGGGACGAGCAGTACTTC.